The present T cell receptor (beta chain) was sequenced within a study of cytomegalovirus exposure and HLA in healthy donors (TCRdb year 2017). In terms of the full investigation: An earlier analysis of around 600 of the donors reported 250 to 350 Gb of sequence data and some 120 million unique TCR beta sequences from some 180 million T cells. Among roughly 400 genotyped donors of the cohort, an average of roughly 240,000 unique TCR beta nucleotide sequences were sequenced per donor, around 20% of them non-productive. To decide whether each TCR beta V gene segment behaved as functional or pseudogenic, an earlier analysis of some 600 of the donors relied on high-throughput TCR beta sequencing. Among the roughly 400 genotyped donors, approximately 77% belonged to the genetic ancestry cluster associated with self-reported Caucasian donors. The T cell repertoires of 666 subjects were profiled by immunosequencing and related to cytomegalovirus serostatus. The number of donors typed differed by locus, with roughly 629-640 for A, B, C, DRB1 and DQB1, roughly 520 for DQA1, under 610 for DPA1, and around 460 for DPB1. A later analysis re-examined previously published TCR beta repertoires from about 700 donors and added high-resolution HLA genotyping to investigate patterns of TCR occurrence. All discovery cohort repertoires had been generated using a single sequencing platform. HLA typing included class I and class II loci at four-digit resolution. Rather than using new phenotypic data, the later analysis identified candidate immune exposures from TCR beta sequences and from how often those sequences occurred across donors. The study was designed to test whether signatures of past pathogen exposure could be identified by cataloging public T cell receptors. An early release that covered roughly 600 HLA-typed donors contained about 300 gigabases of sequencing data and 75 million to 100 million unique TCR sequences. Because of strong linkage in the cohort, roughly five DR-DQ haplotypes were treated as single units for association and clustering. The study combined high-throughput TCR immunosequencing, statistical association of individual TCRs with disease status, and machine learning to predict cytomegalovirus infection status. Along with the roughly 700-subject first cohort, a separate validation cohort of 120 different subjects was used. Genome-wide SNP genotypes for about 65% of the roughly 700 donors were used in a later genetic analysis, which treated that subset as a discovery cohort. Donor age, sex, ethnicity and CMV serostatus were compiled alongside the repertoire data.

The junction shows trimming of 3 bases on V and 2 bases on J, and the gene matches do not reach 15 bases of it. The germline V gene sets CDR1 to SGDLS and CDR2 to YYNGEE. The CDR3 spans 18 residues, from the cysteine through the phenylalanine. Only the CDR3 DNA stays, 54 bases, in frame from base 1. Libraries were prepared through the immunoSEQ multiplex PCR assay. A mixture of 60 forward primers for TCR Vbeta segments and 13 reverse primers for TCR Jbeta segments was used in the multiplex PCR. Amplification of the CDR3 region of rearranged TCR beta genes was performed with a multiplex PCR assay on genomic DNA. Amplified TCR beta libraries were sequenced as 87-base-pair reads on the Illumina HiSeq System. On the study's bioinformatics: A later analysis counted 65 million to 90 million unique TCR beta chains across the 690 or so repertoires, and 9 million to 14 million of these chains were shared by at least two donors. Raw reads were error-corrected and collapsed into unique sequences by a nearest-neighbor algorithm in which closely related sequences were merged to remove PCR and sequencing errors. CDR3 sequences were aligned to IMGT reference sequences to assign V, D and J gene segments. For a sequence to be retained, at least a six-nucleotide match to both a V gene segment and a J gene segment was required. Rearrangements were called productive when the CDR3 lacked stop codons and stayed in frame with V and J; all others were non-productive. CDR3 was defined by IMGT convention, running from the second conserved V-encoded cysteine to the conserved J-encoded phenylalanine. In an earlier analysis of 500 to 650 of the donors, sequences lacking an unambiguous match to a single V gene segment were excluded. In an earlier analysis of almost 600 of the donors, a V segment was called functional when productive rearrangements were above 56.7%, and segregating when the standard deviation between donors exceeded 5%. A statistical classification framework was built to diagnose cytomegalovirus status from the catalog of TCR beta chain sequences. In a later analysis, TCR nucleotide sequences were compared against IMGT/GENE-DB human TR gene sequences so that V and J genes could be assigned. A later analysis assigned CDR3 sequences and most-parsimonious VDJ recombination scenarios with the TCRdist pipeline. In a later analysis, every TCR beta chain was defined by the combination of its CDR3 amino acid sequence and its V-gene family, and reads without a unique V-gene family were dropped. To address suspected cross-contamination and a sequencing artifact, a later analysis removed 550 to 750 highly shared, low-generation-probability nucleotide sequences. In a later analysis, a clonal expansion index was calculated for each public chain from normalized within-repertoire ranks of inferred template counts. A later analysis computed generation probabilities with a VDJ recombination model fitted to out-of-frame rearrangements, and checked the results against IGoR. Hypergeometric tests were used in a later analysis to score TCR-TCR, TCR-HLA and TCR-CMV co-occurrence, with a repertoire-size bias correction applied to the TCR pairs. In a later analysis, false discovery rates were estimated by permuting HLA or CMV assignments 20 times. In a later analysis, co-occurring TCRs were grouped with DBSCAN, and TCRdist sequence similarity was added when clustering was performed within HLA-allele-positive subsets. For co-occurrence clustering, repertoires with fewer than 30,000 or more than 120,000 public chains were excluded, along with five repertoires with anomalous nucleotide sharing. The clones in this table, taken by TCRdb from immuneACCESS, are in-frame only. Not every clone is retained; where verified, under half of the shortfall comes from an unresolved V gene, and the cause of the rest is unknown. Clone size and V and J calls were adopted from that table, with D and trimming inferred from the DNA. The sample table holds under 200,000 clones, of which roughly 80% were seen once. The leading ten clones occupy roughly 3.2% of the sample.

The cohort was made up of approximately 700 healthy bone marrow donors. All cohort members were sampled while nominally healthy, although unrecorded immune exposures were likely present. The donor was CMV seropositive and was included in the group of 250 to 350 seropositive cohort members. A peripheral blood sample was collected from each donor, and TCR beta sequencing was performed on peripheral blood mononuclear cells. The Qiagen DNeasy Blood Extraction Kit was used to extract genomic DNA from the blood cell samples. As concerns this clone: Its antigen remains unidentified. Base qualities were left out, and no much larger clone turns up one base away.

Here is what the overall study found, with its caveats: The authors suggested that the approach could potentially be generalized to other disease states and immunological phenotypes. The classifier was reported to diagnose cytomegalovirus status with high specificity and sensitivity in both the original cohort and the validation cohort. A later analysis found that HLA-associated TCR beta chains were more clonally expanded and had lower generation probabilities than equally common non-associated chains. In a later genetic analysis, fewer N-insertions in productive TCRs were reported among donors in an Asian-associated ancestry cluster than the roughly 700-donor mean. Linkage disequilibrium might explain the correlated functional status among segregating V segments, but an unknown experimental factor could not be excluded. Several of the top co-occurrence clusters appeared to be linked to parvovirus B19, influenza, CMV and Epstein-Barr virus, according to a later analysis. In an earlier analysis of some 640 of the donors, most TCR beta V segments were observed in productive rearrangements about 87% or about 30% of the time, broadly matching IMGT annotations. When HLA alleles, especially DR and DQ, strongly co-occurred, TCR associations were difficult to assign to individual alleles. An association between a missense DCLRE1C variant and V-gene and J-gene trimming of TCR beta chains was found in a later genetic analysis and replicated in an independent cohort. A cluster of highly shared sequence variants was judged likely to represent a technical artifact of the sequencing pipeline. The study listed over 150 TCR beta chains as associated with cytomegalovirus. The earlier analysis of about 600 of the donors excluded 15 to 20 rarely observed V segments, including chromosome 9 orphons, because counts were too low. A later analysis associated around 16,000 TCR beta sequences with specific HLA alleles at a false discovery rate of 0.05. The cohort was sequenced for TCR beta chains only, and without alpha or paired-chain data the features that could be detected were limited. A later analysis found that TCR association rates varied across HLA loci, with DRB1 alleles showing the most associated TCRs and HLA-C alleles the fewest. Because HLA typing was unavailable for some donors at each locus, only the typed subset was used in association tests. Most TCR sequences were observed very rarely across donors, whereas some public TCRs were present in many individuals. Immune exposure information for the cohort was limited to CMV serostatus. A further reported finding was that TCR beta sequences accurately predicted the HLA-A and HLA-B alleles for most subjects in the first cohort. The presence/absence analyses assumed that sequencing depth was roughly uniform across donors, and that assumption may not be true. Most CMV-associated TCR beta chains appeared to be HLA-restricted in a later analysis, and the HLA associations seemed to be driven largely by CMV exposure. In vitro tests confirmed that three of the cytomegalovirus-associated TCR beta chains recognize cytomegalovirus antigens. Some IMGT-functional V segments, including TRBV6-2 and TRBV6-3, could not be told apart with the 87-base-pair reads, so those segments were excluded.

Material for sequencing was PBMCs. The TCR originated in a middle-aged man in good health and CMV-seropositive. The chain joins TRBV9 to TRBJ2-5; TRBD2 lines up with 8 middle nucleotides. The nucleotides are TGTGCCAGCAGCGCCCGTGGGGGCGGGGGGACCACACAAGAGACCCAGTACTTC. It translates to CASSARGGGGTTQETQYF.